Below are 32 T cell receptor beta chains sequenced from a single sample in a study of T cell responses to AZD1222 COVID-19 vaccine. Assay: immunoSEQ multiplex PCR; the TCRdb copy retains only in-frame clones and omits some. The sample contains over 100,000 clones, around nine tenths of which appear only once. This material consisted of peripheral blood, taken on day 0 of AZD1222 vaccination. These receptors were collected from an adult in good health.

This chain uses TRBV11-2 with TRBJ1-1; no clear D. The CDR3 contains 16 residues. The ends were cut back, 5 bases at V and 1 base at J, with 17 bases in the middle. Germline V gives CDR1 SGHAT, CDR2 FQNNGV. The DNA of the CDR3 is TGTGCCAGCAGCCCCCTATTTCCACCTAAGAACACTGAAGCTTTCTTT. This gives the protein CASSPLFPPKNTEAFF.

The chain employs TRBV28 and TRBJ1-5; 10 bases are shared with TRBD1. The ends lost 5 bases at V and 2 bases at J; junction bases unmatched: 3. This CDR3 is 15 amino acids long. CDR1 and CDR2 from the germline V gene are MDHEN and SYDVKM. The CDR3 DNA reads TGTGCCAGCAGTGGGACAGGGGTCGGCAATCAGCCCCAGCATTTT. Protein sequence: CASSGTGVGNQPQHF.

V usage is TRBV9 and J usage is TRBJ1-1, with no clear D. This CDR3 comprises 13 residues. CDR1 and CDR2 from the germline V gene are SGDLS and YYNGEE. Trimming removed 0 bases from V and 6 bases from J, with 9 bases in between. The CDR3 loop is CASSVVMKAEAFF. The CDR3 region has the DNA TGTGCCAGCAGCGTAGTAATGAAGGCTGAAGCTTTCTTT.

This clone is a singleton in its sample. The CDR3 loop reads CASILGQVNTGELFF. The DNA for the CDR3 is TGTGCCAGCATTCTGGGACAGGTGAACACCGGGGAGCTGTTTTTT. J is TRBJ2-2 and V is TRBV2; 8 bases map to TRBD1. The V gene end was trimmed by 7 bases and the J gene end by 1 base; junction bases not matched to a gene: 5. This CDR3 contains 15 residues. Per germline, CDR1 SNHLY and CDR2 FYNNEI.

The CDR3 sequence: CASSLNGRLDEQYF. Here the CDR3 DNA reads TGTGCCAGCAGCCTAAACGGGAGGTTGGACGAGCAGTACTTC. The J gene is TRBJ2-7, the V gene TRBV7-8; TRBD2 aligns across 7 bases. The V and J ends lost 5 bases and 5 bases, in that order; junction bases with no gene match: 9. The length of the CDR3 is 14 residues. Germline values: CDR1 SGHVS, CDR2 FQNEAQ.

The V call is TRBV7-2, the J call TRBJ1-1; weak D call: TRBD1 (5 bases). Trimming took off 5 bases at V and 5 bases at J, with 21 bases between the two ends. This CDR3 has 16 amino acids. Germline V CDR1 and CDR2: SGHTA, FQGNSA. CDR3 region: CASSPLVEQGKTEAFF. CDR3 in DNA: TGTGCCAGCAGCCCTCTTGTCGAGCAGGGCAAGACTGAAGCTTTCTTT.

The rearrangement links TRBV12-5 to TRBJ2-7; D is unclear. The CDR3 runs 15 residues. Germline CDR1 LGHNT, CDR2 FRNRAP. V was clipped by 1 base and J by 6 bases, with 16 bases between them. CDR3 residues: CASGLAGGLRPEQYF. CDR3 in DNA: TGTGCTAGTGGTTTGGCCGGTGGTCTACGTCCCGAGCAGTACTTC.

With regard to this clone: A junction boundary mismatches the germline segment, possibly from a read error. CDR3 in DNA: TGTGCTAGCAGCCCCACAGGGGGCGGGTCTGGAAACACCATATATTTT. Translated: CASSPTGGGSGNTIYF. This chain joins TRBV7-7 and TRBJ1-3, with TRBD1 matching over 9 bases. The germline CDR1 and CDR2 sequences are SSHAT and FNYEAQ (reference sequence). The CDR3 totals 16 residues.

The sample holds one count of this clone. The V gene is TRBV29-1, the J gene TRBJ1-1, with 10 bases aligning to TRBD1. The germline gives CDR1 SQVTM, CDR2 ANQGSEA. The CDR3 sequence is 12 residues long. V dropped 7 bases and J dropped 4; count of bases not matched to a gene: 3. The CDR3 DNA reads TGCAGCGGGGGACAGGGGATCACTGAAGCTTTCTTT. This codes for CSGGQGITEAFF.

This rearrangement joins TRBV7-3 to TRBJ2-1, with D perhaps given as TRBD1 or TRBD2 (5 bases each). The V end lost 2 bases, the J end lost 8 bases, and 13 bases lay between the germline ends. The CDR3 has 14 residues. Germline CDR1 and CDR2: SGHTA and FQGTGA. The DNA for the CDR3 is TGTGCCAGCAGCTTAGGCGGTACGGGGCATGAGCAGTTCTTC. It codes for CASSLGGTGHEQFF.

The chain is built from TRBV4-1 and TRBJ1-2; D may be TRBD1 (5 bases). V gave up 3 bases and J gave up 4 bases, with 12 bases separating them. CDR1 is MGHRA and CDR2 is YSYEKL in the germline V gene. CDR3 length: 14 residues. The CDR3 nucleotides are TGCGCCAGCAGCCAGAGAGGGACTGGCTATGGCTACACCTTC. This sequence encodes CASSQRGTGYGYTF.

The J gene is TRBJ2-7, the V gene TRBV7-2; either TRBD1 or TRBD2 may fit D (5 bases each). CDR1 is SGHTA, CDR2 FQGNSA, per germline. The length of the CDR3 is 15 residues. The V end lost 5 bases, the J end lost 3 bases, and 17 bases lay between the germline ends. The CDR3 spells CASSLNAGTYYEQYF. CDR3 sequence (DNA): TGTGCCAGCAGCCTCAACGCCGGGACCTACTACGAGCAGTACTTC.

The J gene is TRBJ1-4, the V gene TRBV19; 10 bases align to TRBD1. The length of the CDR3 is 17 residues. J lost 7 bases, V lost 10 bases, and 18 bases had no gene match. In germline, CDR1 is LNHDA, CDR2 SQIVND (reference sequence). The DNA for the CDR3 is TGTGCCACCTCTGGGCGGGACAGGGGCTTTAGAGGTGAAAAACTGTTTTTT. It is translated as CATSGRDRGFRGEKLFF.

The V gene is TRBV29-1, the J gene TRBJ2-1; 7 nucleotides agree with TRBD1. J lost 8 bases, V lost 0 bases, and 1 base had no gene match. Germline CDR1 and CDR2: SQVTM and ANQGSEA. The CDR3 is 12 amino acids. This CDR3 reads CSVEDTGDEQFF. The CDR3, as DNA: TGCAGCGTTGAAGATACAGGGGATGAGCAGTTCTTC.

The chain employs TRBV3-1 (or the pseudogene TRBV3-2) and TRBJ2-2; a possible D gene is TRBD2 (5 bases). The V end lost 1 base, the J end lost 6 bases, and 12 bases lay between the germline ends. The germline gives CDR1 LGHDT, CDR2 YNNKEL (reference sequence). This CDR3 has 15 residues. Here the CDR3 DNA reads TGTGCCAGCAGCCAAGCGGGGAGTGGAGCCGGGGAGCTGTTTTTT. Its translation: CASSQAGSGAGELFF.

The chain has TRBV4-1 and TRBJ1-2, with D uncertain. V dropped 7 bases and J dropped 3 bases, with 12 bases sitting between them. CDR1 and CDR2 (germline): MGHRA, YSYEKL. This CDR3 has 13 amino acids. CDR3 nucleotide sequence: TGCGCCAGCAAAGAGCCCTTCGACTATGGCTACACCTTC. It translates to CASKEPFDYGYTF.

This CDR3 reads CASSQDRGGQETQYF. CDR3 bases: TGTGCCAGCAGCCAAGATCGGGGGGGCCAAGAGACCCAGTACTTC. The chain couples TRBV4-2 to TRBJ2-5, with 8 bases identical to TRBD2. J gave up 1 base and V 0 bases, and 1 base lay outside the gene matches. Germline V CDR1 and CDR2: LGHNA, YNFKEQ. This CDR3 has 15 residues.

The rearrangement links TRBV7-3 to TRBJ2-4, with TRBD2 matching 11 bases. CDR3 size: 22 residues. CDR1 is SGHTA and CDR2 is FQGTGA in the germline V gene. The ends lost 5 bases at V and 0 bases at J; junction bases unmatched: 21. The CDR3 DNA sequence: TGTGCCAGCAGCGACTACCCCCCCACTAGCGGGGGAACCCTACTAGCCAAAAACATTCAGTACTTC. This sequence encodes CASSDYPPTSGGTLLAKNIQYF. The full variable domain, rest sourced from reference TRBV7-3 and TRBJ2-4, is GAGVSQTPSNKVTEKGKYVELRCDPISGHTALYWYRQSLGQGPEFLIYFQGTGAADDSGLPNDRFFAVRPEGSVSTLKIQRTERGDSAVYLCASSDYPPTSGGTLLAKNIQYFGAGTRLSVL.

The genes are TRBV18 and TRBJ1-1, with a tentative D call TRBD1 (6 bases). Germline lookup yields CDR1 KGHSH and CDR2 LQKENI. CDR3 size: 13 residues. The germline V and J ends were trimmed by 6 bases and 8 bases, with 16 bases remaining between them. In nucleotides, the CDR3 is TGTGCCAGCTCGCGACAGGACCTTGCGGAAGCTTTCTTT. Translating it yields CASSRQDLAEAFF.

This chain uses TRBV25-1 with TRBJ1-4; 9 nucleotides agree with TRBD1. The V and J ends lost 10 bases and 8 bases, in that order; junction bases with no gene match: 14. Per the germline V gene, CDR1 is MGHDK and CDR2 is SYGVNS. The CDR3 covers 15 residues. This CDR3 is CATSGTGMIGEKLFF. The DNA for the CDR3 is TGTGCCACCTCAGGGACAGGGATGATCGGGGAAAAACTGTTTTTT.

V usage is TRBV7-8 and J usage is TRBJ2-3; no reliable D call. This CDR3 has 13 residues. Germline CDR1 and CDR2: SGHVS and FQNEAQ. Trimming removed 5 bases at V and 2 bases at J, with 8 bases between. The CDR3, as DNA: TGTGCCAGCAGCCTCCTACACACAGATACGCAGTATTTT. Its protein is CASSLLHTDTQYF.

V is TRBV30 and J is TRBJ1-1; D remains unclear. This CDR3 is built from 12 residues. Germline V gene sequence: CDR1 GTSNPN, CDR2 SVGIG (reference sequence). Trimming shortened V by 2 bases and J by 4 bases, and 8 bases separated the two germline ends. CDR3 loop: CAWSRRGTEAFF. The CDR3 DNA reads as TGTGCCTGGAGTAGGAGAGGCACTGAAGCTTTCTTT.

This rearrangement joins TRBV6-2 or TRBV6-3 to TRBJ1-5; no clear D gene. Germline V gene lookup returns CDR1 MNHEY and CDR2 SVGEGT. This CDR3 is 13 amino acids long. Trimming shortened V by 7 bases and J by 5 bases, and 12 bases separated the two germline ends. The chain's CDR3 is CASNPKKHQPQHF. CDR3 nucleotide sequence: TGTGCCAGCAACCCTAAGAAACATCAGCCCCAGCATTTT.

This rearrangement joins TRBV18 to TRBJ2-5; D not resolved. Trimming left V 2 bases short and J 2 bases short, with 6 bases between. There are 13 residues in the CDR3. Germline V lookup: CDR1 KGHSH, CDR2 LQKENI. CDR3 bases: TGTGCCAGCTCACCAAGGTATCAAGAGACCCAGTACTTC. Protein sequence: CASSPRYQETQYF.

Comment on this clone: Other nucleotide sequences from this sample produce the same CDR3. This chain uses TRBV5-1 with TRBJ2-5; maybe TRBD2 (5 bases). This CDR3 has 12 amino acids. Trimming left V 7 bases short and J 2 bases short, with 9 bases between. CDR1 is SGHRS, CDR2 YFSETQ, per germline. CDR3: CASGRGQETQYF. CDR3 DNA: TGCGCCAGCGGGAGAGGACAAGAGACCCAGTACTTC.

This chain uses TRBV5-1 with TRBJ1-1; D remains unclear. In germline, CDR1 is SGHRS, CDR2 YFSETQ. Trimming took 0 bases from V and 6 from J, leaving 6 bases between them. The length of the CDR3 is 12 residues. The CDR3, as DNA: TGCGCCAGCAGCTTGGGACACCCTGAAGCTTTCTTT. Protein sequence: CASSLGHPEAFF.

The chain uses TRBV19 and TRBJ1-3; weak D call: TRBD1 (5 bases). CDR1 and CDR2 from the germline V gene are LNHDA and SQIVND (reference sequence). The CDR3 covers 12 residues. Trimming cost V 10 bases and J 7 bases, with 14 bases left between them. CDR3 amino acids: CATFQGFNTIYF. CDR3 sequence (DNA): TGTGCCACCTTCCAGGGATTCAACACCATATATTTT.

This chain joins TRBV7-2 and TRBJ2-7, with 8 bases matching TRBD1. Germline values: CDR1 SGHTA, CDR2 FQGNSA. V lost 5 bases and J lost 4; bases outside the gene matches: 10. This CDR3 has 15 residues. DNA of the CDR3: TGTGCCAGCAGCGATCTGGGACAGGCGGGGTACGAGCAGTACTTC. Residues: CASSDLGQAGYEQYF.

V gene TRBV6-1 combines with J gene TRBJ1-2, with D uncertain. The CDR3 runs to 12 residues. CDR1 is MNHNS, CDR2 SASEGT, per germline. Trimming removed 3 bases at V and 5 bases at J, with 7 bases between. In DNA form, the CDR3 reads TGTGCCAGCAGTGACACAGCTTATGGCTACACCTTC. Amino acid sequence: CASSDTAYGYTF.

The genes are TRBV6-5 and TRBJ1-6; weak D call: TRBD1 (6 bases). The germline V gene has CDR1 MNHEY and CDR2 SVGAGI. This CDR3 has 14 residues. Trimming left V 0 bases short and J 7 bases short, with 7 bases between. CDR3 loop: CASSYSDRNSPLHF. The CDR3 DNA follows: TGTGCCAGCAGTTACTCGGACAGAAATTCACCCCTCCACTTT.

This chain links TRBV3-1 (or the pseudogene TRBV3-2) with TRBJ1-1; no clear D. The CDR3 covers 15 residues. V was clipped by 1 base and J by 7 bases, with 16 bases between them. Germline V CDR1 and CDR2: LGHDT, YNNKEL (reference sequence). DNA of the CDR3: TGTGCCAGCAGCCAAGCGGTTATCGGCAGCCGTGAAGCTTTCTTT. It encodes CASSQAVIGSREAFF.

This chain links TRBV5-1 with TRBJ2-5; D might be TRBD1 (6 bases). CDR1 is SGHRS and CDR2 is YFSETQ in the germline V gene. CDR3 size: 17 residues. The V gene lost 4 bases and the J gene lost 5 bases, with 24 bases spanning the gap. The CDR3 DNA is TGCGCCAGCAGCCTTTCCAGCCGGACAGTCGTGGGGGAGACCCAGTACTTC. This codes for CASSLSSRTVVGETQYF.